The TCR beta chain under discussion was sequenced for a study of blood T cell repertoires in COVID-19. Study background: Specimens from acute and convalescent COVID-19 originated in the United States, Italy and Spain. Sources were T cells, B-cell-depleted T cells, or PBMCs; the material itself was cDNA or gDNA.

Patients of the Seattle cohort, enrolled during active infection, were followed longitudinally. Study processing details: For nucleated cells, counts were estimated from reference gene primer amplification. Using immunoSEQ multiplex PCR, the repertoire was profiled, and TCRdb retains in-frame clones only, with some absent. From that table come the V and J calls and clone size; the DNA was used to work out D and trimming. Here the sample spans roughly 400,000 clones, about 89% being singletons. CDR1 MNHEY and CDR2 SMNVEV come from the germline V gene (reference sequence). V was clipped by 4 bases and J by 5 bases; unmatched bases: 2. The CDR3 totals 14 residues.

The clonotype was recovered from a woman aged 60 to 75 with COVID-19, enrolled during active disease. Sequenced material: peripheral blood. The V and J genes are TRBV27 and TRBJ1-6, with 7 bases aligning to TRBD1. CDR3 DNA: TGTGCCAGCAGTTATCAGGGGGATAATTCACCCCTCCACTTT. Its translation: CASSYQGDNSPLHF.